This T cell receptor (beta chain) was retrieved from a study of CD8 T cells in Susac syndrome. RNA totalling roughly 0.5 to 1 ug underwent reverse transcription with random hexamers. MiXCR, run by TCRdb on the immunoSEQ multiplex PCR reads, gives a single entry per CDR3 protein. The sample includes 95,000 to 150,000 distinct CDR3 sequences, 96% seen only once; the top ten take 0.13% to 0.15%. This clonotype was seen a single time. CDR1 and CDR2 (germline): SEHNR, FQNEAQ (reference sequence). This CDR3 contains 15 residues. Trimming took 5 bases from V and 6 from J; bases not matched to a gene: 4. The sequence was collected from a human donor with Susac syndrome. V and J are TRBV7-9 and TRBJ2-1, with 13 bases matching TRBD2. Sequencing used CD4+ T cells from PBMCs. CDR3 sequence: CASSRTSGRRNEQFF. The CDR3 region has the DNA TGTGCCAGCAGCAGGACTAGCGGGAGACGCAATGAGCAGTTCTTC.